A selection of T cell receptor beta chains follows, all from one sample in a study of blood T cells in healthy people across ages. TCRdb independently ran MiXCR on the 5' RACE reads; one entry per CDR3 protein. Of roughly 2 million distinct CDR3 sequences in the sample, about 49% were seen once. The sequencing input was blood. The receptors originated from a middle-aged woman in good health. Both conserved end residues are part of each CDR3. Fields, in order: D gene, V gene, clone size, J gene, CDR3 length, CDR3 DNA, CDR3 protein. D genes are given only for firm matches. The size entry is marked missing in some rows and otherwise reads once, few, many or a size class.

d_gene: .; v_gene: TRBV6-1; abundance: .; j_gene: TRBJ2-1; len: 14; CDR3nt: TGTGCCAGCAGTGATCGACGAACCTACAATGAGCAGTTCTTC; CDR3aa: CASSDRRTYNEQFF
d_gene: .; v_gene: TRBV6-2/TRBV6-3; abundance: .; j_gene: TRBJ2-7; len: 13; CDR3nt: TGTGCCAGCAGTACGCGGTCTGGAGGGGAGCAGTACTTC; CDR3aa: CASSTRSGGEQYF
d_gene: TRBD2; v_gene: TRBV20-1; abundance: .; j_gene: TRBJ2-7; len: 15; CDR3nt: TGCAGTGCTAGAGATCGGACTAGCGGGGGTAACGAGCAGTACTTC; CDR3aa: CSARDRTSGGNEQYF
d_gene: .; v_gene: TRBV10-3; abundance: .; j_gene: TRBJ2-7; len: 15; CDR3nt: TGTGCCATCAGTGAGCAGGGGTATCCGCACTACGAGCAGTACTTC; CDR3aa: CAISEQGYPHYEQYF
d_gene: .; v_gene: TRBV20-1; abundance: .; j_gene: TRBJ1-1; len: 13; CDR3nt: TGCAGTGCTCCCGGGGGAGGGAACACTGAAGCTTTCTTT; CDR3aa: CSAPGGGNTEAFF
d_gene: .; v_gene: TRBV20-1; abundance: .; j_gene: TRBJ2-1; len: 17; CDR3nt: TGCAGTGCTAGAGATAGGACTAGCAGGGGGGGGTACAATGAGCAGTTCTTC; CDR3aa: CSARDRTSRGGYNEQFF
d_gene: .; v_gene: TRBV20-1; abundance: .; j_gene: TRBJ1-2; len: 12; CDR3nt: TGCAGTGCTAGAGGGGGCGTCCGGGGCTACACCTTC; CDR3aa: CSARGGVRGYTF
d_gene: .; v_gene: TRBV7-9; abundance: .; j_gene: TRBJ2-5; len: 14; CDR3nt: TGTGCCAGCAGCGGACCCGCAGGGCAAGAGACCCAGTACTTC; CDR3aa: CASSGPAGQETQYF
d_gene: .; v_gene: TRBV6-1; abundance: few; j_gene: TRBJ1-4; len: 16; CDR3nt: TGTGCCAGCAGTGAGAGCCGGACAGCCTTTAATGAAAAACTGTTTTTT; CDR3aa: CASSESRTAFNEKLFF
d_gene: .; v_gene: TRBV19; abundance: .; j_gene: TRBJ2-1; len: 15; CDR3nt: TGTGCCACCCTCCCCCCGGGACGGCGAGTCAATGAGCAGTTCTTC; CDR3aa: CATLPPGRRVNEQFF
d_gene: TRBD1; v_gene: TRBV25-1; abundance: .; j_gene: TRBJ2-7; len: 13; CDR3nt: TGTGCCAGCAGTGATCAGGGGGCTCGGGAGCAGTACTTC; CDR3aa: CASSDQGAREQYF
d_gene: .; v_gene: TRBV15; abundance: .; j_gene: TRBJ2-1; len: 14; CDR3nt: TGTGCCACCAGCAGCCCAAGAGGGGCCGATGAGCAGTTCTTC; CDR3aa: CATSSPRGADEQFF
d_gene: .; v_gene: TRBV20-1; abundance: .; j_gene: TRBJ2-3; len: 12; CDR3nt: TGCAGTGCTAGTTCTGGCGCAGATACGCAGTATTTT; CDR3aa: CSASSGADTQYF
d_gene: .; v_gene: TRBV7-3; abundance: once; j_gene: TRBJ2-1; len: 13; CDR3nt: TGTGCCAGCAGCTGGGACGAACGGAACGAGCAGTTCTTC; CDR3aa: CASSWDERNEQFF
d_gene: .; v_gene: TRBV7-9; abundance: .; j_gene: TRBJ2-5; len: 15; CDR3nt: TGTGCCGGCAGCCTCCGGATAGACCTGCAAGAGACCCAGTACTTC; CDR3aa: CAGSLRIDLQETQYF
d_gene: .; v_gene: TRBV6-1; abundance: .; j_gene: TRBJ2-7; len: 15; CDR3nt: TGTGCCAGCAGTTATTCAGGGGTTCCATCCTACGAGCAGTACTTC; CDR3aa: CASSYSGVPSYEQYF
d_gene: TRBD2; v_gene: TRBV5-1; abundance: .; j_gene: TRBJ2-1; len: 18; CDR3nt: TGCGCCAGCAGCTTTCCGACTAGCGGGGGGACCTCCTACAATGAGCAGTTCTTC; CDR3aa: CASSFPTSGGTSYNEQFF
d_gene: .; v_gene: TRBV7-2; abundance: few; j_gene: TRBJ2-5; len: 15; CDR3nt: TGTGCCAGCAGCCAATCGGTCGGGGTTGGAGAGACCCAGTACTTC; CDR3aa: CASSQSVGVGETQYF
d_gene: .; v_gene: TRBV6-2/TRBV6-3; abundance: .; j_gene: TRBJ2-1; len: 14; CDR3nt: TGTGCCAGCAGTACCCGGAGGGGGGTCAATGAGCAGTTCTTC; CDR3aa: CASSTRRGVNEQFF
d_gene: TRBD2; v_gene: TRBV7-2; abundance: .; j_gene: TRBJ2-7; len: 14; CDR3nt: TGTGCCAGCAGAAATAGCGGGGGGCCCTACGAGCAGTACTTC; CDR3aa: CASRNSGGPYEQYF
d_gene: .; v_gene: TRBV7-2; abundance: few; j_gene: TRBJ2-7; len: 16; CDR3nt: TGTGCCAGCAGCTTAGCGGGGGGCCCAAGCTCCTACGAGCAGTACTTC; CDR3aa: CASSLAGGPSSYEQYF
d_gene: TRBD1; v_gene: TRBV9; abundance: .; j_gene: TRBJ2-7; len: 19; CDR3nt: TGTGCCAGCAGCCCAACAATCGCCGGGGTGGACAGGGGGGTAGGCGAGCAGTACTTC; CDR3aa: CASSPTIAGVDRGVGEQYF
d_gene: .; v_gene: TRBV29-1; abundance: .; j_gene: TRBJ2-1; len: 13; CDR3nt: TGCAGCGTTATAGGAGGGATCGGCAATGAGCAGTTCTTC; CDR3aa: CSVIGGIGNEQFF
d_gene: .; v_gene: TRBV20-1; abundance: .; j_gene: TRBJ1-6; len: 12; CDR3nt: TGCAGTGCCTTCACGGTTAATTCACCCCTCCACTTT; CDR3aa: CSAFTVNSPLHF
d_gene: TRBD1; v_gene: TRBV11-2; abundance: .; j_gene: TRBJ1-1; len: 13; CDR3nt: TGTGCCAGCAGGATGCAGGGGGACACTGAAGCTTTCTTT; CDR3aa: CASRMQGDTEAFF
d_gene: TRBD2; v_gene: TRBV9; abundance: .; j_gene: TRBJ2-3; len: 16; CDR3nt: TGTGCCAGCAGCGGTTGGCGCGGGGGGGGTACAGATGCGCAGTATTTT; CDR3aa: CASSGWRGGGTDAQYF
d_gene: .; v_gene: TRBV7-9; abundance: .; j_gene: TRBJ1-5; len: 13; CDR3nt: TGTGCCAGCAGCTTAGGGCCTTATCAGCCCCAGCATTTT; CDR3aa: CASSLGPYQPQHF
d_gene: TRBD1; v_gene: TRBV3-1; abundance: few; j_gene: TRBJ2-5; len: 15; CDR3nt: TGTGCCAGCAGCCAGTGGACAGGGGCCCAAGAGACCCAGTACTTC; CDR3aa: CASSQWTGAQETQYF
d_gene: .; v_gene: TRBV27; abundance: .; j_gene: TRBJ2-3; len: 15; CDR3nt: TGTGCCAGCAGTCCATGGACCCGCCGCACAGATACGCAGTATTTT; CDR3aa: CASSPWTRRTDTQYF
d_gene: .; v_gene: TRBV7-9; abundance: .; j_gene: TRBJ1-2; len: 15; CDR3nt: TGTGCCAGCAGCCCCGCGGGGACCAGTGGCTATGGCTACACCTTC; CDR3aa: CASSPAGTSGYGYTF
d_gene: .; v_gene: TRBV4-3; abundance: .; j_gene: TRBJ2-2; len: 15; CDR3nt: TGCGCCAGCAGCCAAGAAAGAGCGGACACCGGGGAGCTGTTTTTT; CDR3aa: CASSQERADTGELFF
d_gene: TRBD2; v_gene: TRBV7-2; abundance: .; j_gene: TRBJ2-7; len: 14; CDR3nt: TGTGCCAGCAGCTTAGCGCTAGCGGGGGCCGAGCAGTACTTC; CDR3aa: CASSLALAGAEQYF
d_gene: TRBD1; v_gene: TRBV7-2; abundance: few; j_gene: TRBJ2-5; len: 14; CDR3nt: TGTGCCAGCAGCGCCACAGGGGGCGCGGAGACCCAGTACTTC; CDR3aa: CASSATGGAETQYF
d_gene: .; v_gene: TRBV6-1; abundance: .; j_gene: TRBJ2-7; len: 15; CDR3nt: TGTGCCAGCAGTGAAGTAGATGTCAGGAGGGACGAGCAGTACTTC; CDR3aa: CASSEVDVRRDEQYF
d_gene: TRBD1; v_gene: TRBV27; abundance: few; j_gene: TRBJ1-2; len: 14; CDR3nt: TGTGCCAGCAGTACGACAGGGTTCGGCCATGGCTACACCTTC; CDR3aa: CASSTTGFGHGYTF
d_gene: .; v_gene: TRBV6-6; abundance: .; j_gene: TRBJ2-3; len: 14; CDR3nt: TGTGCCAGCAGTTCGTACACGCCCCGGGGTACGCAGTATTTT; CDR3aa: CASSSYTPRGTQYF
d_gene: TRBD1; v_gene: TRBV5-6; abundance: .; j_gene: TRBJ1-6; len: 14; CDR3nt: TGTGCCAGCAGCTTGGCGGCCAGGGGGTCACCCCTCCACTTT; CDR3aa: CASSLAARGSPLHF
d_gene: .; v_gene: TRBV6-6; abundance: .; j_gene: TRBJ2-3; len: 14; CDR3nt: TGTGCCAGCATATTCGGGTCGGCGAGCGATACGCAGTATTTT; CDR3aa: CASIFGSASDTQYF
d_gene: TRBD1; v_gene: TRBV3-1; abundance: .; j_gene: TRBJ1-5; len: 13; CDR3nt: TGTTCCAGCAGCCAAGGACAGGGCCAGCCCCAGCATTTT; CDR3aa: CSSSQGQGQPQHF
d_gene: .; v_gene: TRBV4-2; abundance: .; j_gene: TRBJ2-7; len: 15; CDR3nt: TGTGCCAGCAGCCAAGTCGGGGACCTGCTCCACGAGCAGTACTTC; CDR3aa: CASSQVGDLLHEQYF
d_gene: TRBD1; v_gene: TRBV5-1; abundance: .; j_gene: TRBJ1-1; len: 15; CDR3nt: TGCGCCAGCAGCCAGACAGGGTCTGGGAACACTGAAGCTTTCTTT; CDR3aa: CASSQTGSGNTEAFF
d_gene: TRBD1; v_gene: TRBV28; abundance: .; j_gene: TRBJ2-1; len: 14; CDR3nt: TGTGCCAGCAGGCCAGGGGGCGCCTACAATGAGCAGTTCTTC; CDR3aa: CASRPGGAYNEQFF
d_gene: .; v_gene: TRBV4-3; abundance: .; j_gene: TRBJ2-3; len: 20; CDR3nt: TGCGCCAGCAGCCAAGACACCCTTTTCCCCACTAGCTATACGGCACATACGCAGTATTTT; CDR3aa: CASSQDTLFPTSYTAHTQYF
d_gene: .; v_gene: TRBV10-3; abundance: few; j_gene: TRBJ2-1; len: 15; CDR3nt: TGTGCCATCCGCTGGACAGTGGGGTTAGTCAATGAGCAGTTCTTC; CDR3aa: CAIRWTVGLVNEQFF
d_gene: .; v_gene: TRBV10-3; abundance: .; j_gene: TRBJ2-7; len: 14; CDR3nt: TGTGCCATCAGTGGAGGCCAGGGAAACTACGAGCAGTACTTC; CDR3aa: CAISGGQGNYEQYF
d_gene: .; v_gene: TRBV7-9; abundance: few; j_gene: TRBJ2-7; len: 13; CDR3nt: TGTGCCAGCAGCTTACCCGGTAGGGACGAGCAGTACTTC; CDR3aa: CASSLPGRDEQYF
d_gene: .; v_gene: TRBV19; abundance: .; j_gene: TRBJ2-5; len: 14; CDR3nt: TGTGCCAGTAGTATAGTGGCAGCCCAAGAGACCCAGTACTTC; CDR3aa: CASSIVAAQETQYF
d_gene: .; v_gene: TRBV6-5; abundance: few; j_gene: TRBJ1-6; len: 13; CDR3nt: TGTGCCAGCAGTGACACGGGGGACTCACCCCTCCACTTT; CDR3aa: CASSDTGDSPLHF
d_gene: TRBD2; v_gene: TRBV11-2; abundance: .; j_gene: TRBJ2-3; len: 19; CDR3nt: TGTGCCAGCAGCTTAGAGAGTAGCGGGGGGTCCTGGGGCACAGATACGCAGTATTTT; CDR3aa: CASSLESSGGSWGTDTQYF
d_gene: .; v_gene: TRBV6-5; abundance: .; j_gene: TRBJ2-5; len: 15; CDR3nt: TGTGCCAGTAGCCCCTCTGGACTACTCCAAGAGACCCAGTACTTC; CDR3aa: CASSPSGLLQETQYF
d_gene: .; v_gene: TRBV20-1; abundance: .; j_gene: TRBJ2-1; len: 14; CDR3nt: TGCAGTGCTCTACTAGAGGAGGCCTACAATGAGCAGTTCTTC; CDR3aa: CSALLEEAYNEQFF
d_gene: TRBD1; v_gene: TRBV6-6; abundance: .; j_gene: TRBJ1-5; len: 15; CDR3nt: TGTGCCAGCAGGGGGACAGGGTTGGGCAATCAGCCCCAGCATTTT; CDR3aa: CASRGTGLGNQPQHF
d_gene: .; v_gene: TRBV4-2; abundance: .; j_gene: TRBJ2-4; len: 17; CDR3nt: TGTGCCAGCAGCCCCCAAGCTCGGGACAATCACGAAAACATTCAGTACTTC; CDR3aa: CASSPQARDNHENIQYF